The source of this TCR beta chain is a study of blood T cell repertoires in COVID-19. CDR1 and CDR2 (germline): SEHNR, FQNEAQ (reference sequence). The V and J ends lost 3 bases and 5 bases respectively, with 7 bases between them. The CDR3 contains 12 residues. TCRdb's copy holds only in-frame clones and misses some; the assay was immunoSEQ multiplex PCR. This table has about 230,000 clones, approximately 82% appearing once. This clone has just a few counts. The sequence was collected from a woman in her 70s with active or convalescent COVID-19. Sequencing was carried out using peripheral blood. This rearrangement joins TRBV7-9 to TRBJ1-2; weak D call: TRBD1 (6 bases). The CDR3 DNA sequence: TGTGCCAGCAGCTTTGGGACATATGGCTACACCTTC. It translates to CASSFGTYGYTF.